This T cell receptor beta chain was captured by sequencing in a study of radiation and T cells in renal cell carcinoma. Overall study context: Nephrectomy followed 15 Gy stereotactic body radiation by 4 weeks. Findings and caveats of the study: Baseline intratumoral clonotype presence is unknown without pretreatment biopsies. Top tumor clonotypes rose in blood 2 weeks post-radiation, then contracted.

About this clone: Its matching antigen is unknown.

Clones were read by immunoSEQ multiplex PCR, and TCRdb kept only the in-frame ones, dropping some. This sample has 70,000 to 95,000 clones; 82% occur once, and the top ten carry 6% to 7%. Time point meaning: baseline pretreatment blood. Treatment: 15 Gy SBRT to primary tumor, nephrectomy 4 weeks later. Blood was sampled at baseline, 2 weeks and 4 weeks after SBRT. Unmatched junction bases numbered 4, after V lost 5 bases and J lost 3 bases. CDR1 is MNHNY and CDR2 is SVGAGI in the germline V gene (reference sequence). The CDR3 totals 13 residues. The sample here was blood, taken from a patient whose treatment included radiotherapy and nephrectomy. This rearrangement joins TRBV6-6 to TRBJ2-7; 7 bases line up with TRBD1. The receptor was isolated from a man aged 60-69 years with renal cell carcinoma. The CDR3 sequence: CASSTGVGYEQYF. CDR3 nucleotide sequence: TGTGCCAGCAGTACAGGGGTTGGCTACGAGCAGTACTTC.